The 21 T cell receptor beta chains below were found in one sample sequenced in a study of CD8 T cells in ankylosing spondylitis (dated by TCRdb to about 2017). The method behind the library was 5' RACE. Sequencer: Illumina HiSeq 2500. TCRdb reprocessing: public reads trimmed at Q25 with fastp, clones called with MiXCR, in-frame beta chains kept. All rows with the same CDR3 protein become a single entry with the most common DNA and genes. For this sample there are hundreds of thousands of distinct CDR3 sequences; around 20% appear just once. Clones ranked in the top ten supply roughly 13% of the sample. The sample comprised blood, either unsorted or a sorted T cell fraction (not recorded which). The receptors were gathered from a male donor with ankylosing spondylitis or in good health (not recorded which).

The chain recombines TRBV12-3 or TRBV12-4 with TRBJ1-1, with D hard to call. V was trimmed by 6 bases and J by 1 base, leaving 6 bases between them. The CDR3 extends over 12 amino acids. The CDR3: CASRHQNTEAFF. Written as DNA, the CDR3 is TGTGCCAGCAGACACCAGAACACTGAAGCTTTCTTT.

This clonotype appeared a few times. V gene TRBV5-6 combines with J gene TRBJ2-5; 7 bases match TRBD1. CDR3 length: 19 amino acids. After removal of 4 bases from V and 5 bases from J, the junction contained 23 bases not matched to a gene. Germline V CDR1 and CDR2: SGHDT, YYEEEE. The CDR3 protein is CASSVRAGTARPPGETQYF. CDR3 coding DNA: TGTGCCAGCAGCGTCCGGGCCGGGACAGCTCGGCCCCCAGGGGAGACCCAGTACTTC.

The CDR3 reads CASSPAPGRPNRGYGYTF. The CDR3 DNA reads as TGTGCCAGCAGCCCAGCGCCGGGACGTCCAAACCGGGGCTATGGCTACACCTTC. This chain connects TRBV28 to TRBJ1-2; D may be TRBD1 (5 bases). V was shortened by 6 bases and J by 4 bases, with 27 bases between the two germline ends. This CDR3 spans 18 amino acids. Germline V gene lookup returns CDR1 MDHEN and CDR2 SYDVKM.

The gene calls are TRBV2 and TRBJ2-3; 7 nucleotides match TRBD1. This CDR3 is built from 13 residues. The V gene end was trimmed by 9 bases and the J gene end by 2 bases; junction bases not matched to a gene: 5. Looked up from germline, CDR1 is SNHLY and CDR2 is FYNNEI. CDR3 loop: CASDREHTDTQYF. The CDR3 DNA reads TGTGCCAGTGACAGGGAGCACACAGATACGCAGTATTTT.

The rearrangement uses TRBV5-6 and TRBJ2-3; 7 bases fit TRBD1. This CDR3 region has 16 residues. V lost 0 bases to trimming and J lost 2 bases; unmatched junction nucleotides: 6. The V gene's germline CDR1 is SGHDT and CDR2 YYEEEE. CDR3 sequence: CASSLARGRNTDTQYF. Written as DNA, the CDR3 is TGTGCCAGCAGCTTGGCCAGGGGGAGAAACACAGATACGCAGTATTTT. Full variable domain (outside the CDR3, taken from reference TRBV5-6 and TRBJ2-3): DAGVTQSPTHLIKTRGQQVTLRCSPKSGHDTVSWYQQALGQGPQFIFQYYEEEERQRGNFPDRFSGHQFPNYSSELNVNALLLGDSALYLCASSLARGRNTDTQYFGPGTRLTVL.

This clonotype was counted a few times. The CDR3 DNA reads TGTGCCAGCAGCCAAGATTGGCAGGGGGCGTCTTACAATGAGCAGTTCTTC. The encoded protein is CASSQDWQGASYNEQFF. This chain uses TRBV4-2 with TRBJ2-1, with 8 bases fitting TRBD1. The germline V gene has CDR1 LGHNA and CDR2 YNFKEQ. This CDR3 has 17 amino acids. The V segment lost 0 bases and the J segment 4 bases; nucleotides outside the gene matches: 8.

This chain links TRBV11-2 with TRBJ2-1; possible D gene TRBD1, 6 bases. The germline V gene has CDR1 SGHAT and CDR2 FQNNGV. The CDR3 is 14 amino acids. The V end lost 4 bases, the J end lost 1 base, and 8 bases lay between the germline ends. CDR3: CASSSDRSYNEQFF. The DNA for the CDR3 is TGTGCCAGCAGCTCAGACAGGTCCTACAATGAGCAGTTCTTC.

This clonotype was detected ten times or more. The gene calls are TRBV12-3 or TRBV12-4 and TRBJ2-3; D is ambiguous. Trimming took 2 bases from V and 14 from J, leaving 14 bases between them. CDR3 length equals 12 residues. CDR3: CASSLLTRPSYF. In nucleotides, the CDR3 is TGTGCCAGCAGTTTACTAACCCGCCCGTCGTATTTT.

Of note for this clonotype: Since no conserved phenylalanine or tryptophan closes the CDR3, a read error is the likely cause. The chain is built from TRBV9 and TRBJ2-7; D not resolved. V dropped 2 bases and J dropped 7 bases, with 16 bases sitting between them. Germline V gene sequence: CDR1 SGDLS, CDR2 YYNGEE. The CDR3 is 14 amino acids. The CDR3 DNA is TGTGCCAGCAGCGTGCACAGTAGGTTGGAAGAGCAGTACTTA. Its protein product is CASSVHSRLEEQYL.

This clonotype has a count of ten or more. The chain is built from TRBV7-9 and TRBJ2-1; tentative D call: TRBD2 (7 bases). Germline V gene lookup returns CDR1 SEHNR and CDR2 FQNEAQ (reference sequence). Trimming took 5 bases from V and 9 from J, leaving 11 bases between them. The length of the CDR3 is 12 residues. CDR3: CASSRGGGEQFF. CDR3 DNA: TGTGCCAGCAGCCGAGGGGGGGGTGAGCAGTTCTTC.

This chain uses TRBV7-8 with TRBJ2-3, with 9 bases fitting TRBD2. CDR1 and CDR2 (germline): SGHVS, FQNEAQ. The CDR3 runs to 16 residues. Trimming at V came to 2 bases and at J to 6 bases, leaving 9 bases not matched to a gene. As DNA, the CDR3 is TGTGCCAGCAGCTTATTTAGCGGGGGCCTGGGGGATACGCAGTATTTT. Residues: CASSLFSGGLGDTQYF.

The CDR3, as DNA: TGTGCCACCCGACCAGATAGCGGAACTGCGGGTGAGACCCAGTACTTC. Its protein is CATRPDSGTAGETQYF. The rearrangement joins TRBV30 to TRBJ2-5; TRBD2 might be the D (6 bases). This CDR3 spans 16 amino acids. V was trimmed by 8 bases and J by 5 bases, leaving 27 bases between them. Germline V gene sequence: CDR1 GTSNPN, CDR2 SVGIG (reference sequence).

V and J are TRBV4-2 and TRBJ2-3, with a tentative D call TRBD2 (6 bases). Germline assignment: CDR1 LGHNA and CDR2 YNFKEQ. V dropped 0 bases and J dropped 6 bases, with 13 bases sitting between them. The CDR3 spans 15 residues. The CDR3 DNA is TGTGCCAGCAGCCAAGAGGAGGGGAATGGGGATACGCAGTATTTT. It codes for CASSQEEGNGDTQYF.

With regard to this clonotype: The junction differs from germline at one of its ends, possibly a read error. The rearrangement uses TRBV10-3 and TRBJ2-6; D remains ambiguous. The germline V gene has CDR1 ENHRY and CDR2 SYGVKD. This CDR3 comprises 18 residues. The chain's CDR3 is CALSSPRILFSGANVLTF. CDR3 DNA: TGTGCCCTCAGTTCCCCGCGGATACTTTTTTCTGGGGCCAACGTCCTGACTTTC.

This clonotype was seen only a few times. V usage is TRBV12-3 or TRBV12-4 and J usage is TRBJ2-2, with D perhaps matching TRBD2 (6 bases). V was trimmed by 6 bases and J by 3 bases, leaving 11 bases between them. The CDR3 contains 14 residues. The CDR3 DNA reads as TGTGCCAGCAGACTCCCGGGGGACACCGGGGAGCTGTTTTTT. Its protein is CASRLPGDTGELFF.

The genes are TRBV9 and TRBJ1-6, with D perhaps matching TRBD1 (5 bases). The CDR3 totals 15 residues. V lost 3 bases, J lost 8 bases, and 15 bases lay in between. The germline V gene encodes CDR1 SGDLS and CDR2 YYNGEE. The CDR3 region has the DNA TGTGCCAGCAGCGAGGGGCAGGGCGCCTATTCACCCCTCCACTTT. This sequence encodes CASSEGQGAYSPLHF.

CDR3 sequence (DNA): TGCGCCAGCAGCCCACCGGGAGGGGGGGACTCTCACGAGCAGTACTTC. It specifies CASSPPGGGDSHEQYF. J is TRBJ2-7 and V is TRBV4-1; TRBD2 matches 8 bases. The germline CDR1 and CDR2 sequences are MGHRA and YSYEKL. J was trimmed by 5 bases and V by 4 bases; bases with no gene match: 13. The CDR3 consists of 16 residues.

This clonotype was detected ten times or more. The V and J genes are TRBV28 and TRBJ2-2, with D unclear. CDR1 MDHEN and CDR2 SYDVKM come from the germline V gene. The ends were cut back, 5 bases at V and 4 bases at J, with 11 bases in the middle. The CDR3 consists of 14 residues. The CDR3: CASSPPPITGELFF. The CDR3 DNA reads TGTGCCAGCAGTCCCCCCCCAATCACCGGGGAGCTGTTTTTT. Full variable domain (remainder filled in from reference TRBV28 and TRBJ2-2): DVKVTQSSRYLVKRTGEKVFLECVQDMDHENMFWYRQDPGLGLRLIYFSYDVKMKEKGDIPEGYSVSREKKERFSLILESASTNQTSMYLCASSPPPITGELFFGEGSRLTVL.

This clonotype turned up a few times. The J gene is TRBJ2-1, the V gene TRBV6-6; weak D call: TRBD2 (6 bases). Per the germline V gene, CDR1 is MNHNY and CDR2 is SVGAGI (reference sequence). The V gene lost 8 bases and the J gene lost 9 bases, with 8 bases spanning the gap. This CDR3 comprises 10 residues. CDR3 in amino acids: CASVGSEQFF. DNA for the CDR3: TGTGCCAGCGTCGGGAGTGAGCAGTTCTTC.

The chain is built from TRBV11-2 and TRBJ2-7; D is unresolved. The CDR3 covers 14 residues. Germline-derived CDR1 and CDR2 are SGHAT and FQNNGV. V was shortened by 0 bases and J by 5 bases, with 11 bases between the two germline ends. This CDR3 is CASSLEILLHEQYF. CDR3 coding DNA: TGTGCCAGCAGCTTAGAGATACTTCTCCACGAGCAGTACTTC.

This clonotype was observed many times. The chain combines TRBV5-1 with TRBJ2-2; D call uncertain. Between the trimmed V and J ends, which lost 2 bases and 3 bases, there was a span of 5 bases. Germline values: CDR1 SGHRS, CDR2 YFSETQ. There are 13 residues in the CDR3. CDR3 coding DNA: TGCGCCAGCAGCTTCTCGGACACCGGGGAGCTGTTTTTT. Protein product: CASSFSDTGELFF.